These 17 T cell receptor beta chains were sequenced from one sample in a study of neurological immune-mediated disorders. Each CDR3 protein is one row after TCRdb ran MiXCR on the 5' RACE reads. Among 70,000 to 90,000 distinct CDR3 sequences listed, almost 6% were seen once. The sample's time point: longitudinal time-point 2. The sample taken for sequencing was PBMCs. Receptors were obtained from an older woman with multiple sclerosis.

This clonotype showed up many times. The CDR3: CASSLVQGRDTEAFF. CDR3 DNA: TGTGCCAGCAGCTTAGTGCAGGGGAGAGACACTGAAGCTTTCTTT. The V gene is TRBV7-8, the J gene TRBJ1-1; weak D call: TRBD1 (6 bases). Per the germline V gene, CDR1 is SGHVS and CDR2 is FQNEAQ. The CDR3 contains 15 residues. With 1 base removed from V and 3 bases from J, the gap between germline ends came to 12 bases.

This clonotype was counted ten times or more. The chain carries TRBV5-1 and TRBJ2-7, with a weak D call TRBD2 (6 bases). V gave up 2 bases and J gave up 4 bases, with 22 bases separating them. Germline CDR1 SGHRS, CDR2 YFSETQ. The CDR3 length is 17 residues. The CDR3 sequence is CASSLGPGEVRQYEQYF. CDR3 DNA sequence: TGCGCCAGCAGCTTAGGTCCGGGAGAAGTAAGACAATACGAGCAGTACTTC. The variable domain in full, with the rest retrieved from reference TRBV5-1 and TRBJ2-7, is KAGVTQTPRYLIKTRGQQVTLSCSPISGHRSVSWYQQTPGQGLQFLFEYFSETQRNKGNFPGRFSGRQFSNSRSEMNVSTLELGDSALYLCASSLGPGEVRQYEQYFGPGTRLTVT.

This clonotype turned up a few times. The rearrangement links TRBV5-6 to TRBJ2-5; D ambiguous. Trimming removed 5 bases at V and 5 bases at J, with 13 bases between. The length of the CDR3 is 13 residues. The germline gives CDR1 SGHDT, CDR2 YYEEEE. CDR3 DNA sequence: TGTGCCAGCAGGGTATTTTCTTCGGAGACCCAGTACTTC. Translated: CASRVFSSETQYF. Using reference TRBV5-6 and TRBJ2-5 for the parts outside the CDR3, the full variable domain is DAGVTQSPTHLIKTRGQQVTLRCSPKSGHDTVSWYQQALGQGPQFIFQYYEEEERQRGNFPDRFSGHQFPNYSSELNVNALLLGDSALYLCASRVFSSETQYFGPGTRLLVL.

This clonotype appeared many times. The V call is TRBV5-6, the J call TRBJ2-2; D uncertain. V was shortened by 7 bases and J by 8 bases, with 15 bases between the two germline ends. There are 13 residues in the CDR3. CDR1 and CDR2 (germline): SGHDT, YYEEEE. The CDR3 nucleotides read TGTGCCAGCCGATCGTACGGCAGTGGGGAGCTGTTTTTT. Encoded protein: CASRSYGSGELFF.

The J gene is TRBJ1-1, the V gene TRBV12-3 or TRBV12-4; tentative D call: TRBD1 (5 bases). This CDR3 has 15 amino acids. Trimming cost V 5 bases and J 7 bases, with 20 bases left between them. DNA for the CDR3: TGTGCCAGCAGTGGGGGACCGATTACAAGCAATGAAGCTTTCTTT. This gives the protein CASSGGPITSNEAFF.

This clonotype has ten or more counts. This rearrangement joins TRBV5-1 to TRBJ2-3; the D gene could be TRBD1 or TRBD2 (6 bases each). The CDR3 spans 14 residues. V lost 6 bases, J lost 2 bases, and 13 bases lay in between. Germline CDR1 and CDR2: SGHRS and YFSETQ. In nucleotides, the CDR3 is TGCGCCAGCACCTCGTGGGGGGCCACAGATACGCAGTATTTT. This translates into CASTSWGATDTQYF.

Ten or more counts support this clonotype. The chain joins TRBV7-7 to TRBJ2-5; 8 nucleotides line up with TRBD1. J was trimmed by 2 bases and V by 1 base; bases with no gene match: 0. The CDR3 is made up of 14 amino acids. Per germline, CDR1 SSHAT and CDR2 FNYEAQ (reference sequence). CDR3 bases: TGTGCCAGCAGCTTAGGGACAGGGCAAGAGACCCAGTACTTC. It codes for CASSLGTGQETQYF.

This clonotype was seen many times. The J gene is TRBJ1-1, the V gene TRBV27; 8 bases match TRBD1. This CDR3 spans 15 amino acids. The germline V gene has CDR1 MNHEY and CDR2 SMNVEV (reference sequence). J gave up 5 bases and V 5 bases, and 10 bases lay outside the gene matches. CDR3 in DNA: TGTGCCAGCAGTCGAACCGGACAGGGTGAAACTGAAGCTTTCTTT. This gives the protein CASSRTGQGETEAFF.

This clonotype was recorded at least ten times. The CDR3: CASSPRDHSYNEQFF. CDR3 DNA: TGTGCCAGCAGCCCCCGGGACCACTCCTACAATGAGCAGTTCTTC. The chain joins TRBV4-2 to TRBJ2-1; D possibly uses TRBD1 or TRBD2 (5 bases each). This CDR3 region has 15 residues. Trimming pared 4 bases from V and 0 bases from J, leaving 10 bases between. CDR1 LGHNA and CDR2 YNFKEQ come from the germline V gene.

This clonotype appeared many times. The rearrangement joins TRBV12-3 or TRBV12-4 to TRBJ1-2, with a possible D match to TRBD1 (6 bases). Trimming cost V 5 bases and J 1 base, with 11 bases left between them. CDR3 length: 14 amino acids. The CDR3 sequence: CASSGGRLNYGYTF. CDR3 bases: TGTGCCAGCAGTGGGGGCAGACTTAACTATGGCTACACCTTC.

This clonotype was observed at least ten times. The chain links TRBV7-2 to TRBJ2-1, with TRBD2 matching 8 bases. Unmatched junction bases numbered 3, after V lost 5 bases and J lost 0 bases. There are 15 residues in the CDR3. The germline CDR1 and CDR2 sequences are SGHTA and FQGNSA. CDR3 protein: CASSQRGSSYNEQFF. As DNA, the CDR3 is TGTGCCAGCAGCCAGCGGGGGAGCTCCTACAATGAGCAGTTCTTC.

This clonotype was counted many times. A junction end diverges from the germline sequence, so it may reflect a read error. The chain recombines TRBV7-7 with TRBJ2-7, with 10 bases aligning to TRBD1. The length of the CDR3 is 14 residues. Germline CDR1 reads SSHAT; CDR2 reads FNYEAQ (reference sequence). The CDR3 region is CASSRDRGSYEQYF. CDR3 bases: TGTGCTAGCAGTCGGGACAGGGGCTCCTACGAGCAGTACTTC.

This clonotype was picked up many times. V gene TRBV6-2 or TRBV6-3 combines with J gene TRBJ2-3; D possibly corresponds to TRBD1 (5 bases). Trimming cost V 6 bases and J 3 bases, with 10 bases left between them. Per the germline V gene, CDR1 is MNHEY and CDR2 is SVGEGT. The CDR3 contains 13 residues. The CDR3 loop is CASRIDSTDTQYF. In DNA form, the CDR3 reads TGTGCCAGCAGAATTGACAGTACAGATACGCAGTATTTT.

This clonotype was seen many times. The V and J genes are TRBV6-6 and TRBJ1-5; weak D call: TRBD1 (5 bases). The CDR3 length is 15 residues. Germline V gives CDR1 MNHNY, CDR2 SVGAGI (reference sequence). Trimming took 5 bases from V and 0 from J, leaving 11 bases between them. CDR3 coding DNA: TGTGCCAGCAGTCGGGAGGGGTATAGCAATCAGCCCCAGCATTTT. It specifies CASSREGYSNQPQHF.

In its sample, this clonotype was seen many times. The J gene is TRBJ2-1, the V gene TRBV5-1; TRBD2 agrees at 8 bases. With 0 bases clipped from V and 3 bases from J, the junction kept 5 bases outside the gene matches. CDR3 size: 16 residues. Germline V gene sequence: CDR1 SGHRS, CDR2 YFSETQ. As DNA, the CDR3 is TGCGCCAGCAGCTTGGTCCCGGGACTAGGCTACAATGAGCAGTTCTTC. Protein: CASSLVPGLGYNEQFF.

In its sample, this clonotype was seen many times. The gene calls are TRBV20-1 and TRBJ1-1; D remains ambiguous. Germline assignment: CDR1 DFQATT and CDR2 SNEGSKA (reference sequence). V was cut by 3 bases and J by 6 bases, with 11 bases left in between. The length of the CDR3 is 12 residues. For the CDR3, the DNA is TGCAGTGCTAGCTCGCAAAGGGCTGAAGCTTTCTTT. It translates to CSASSQRAEAFF.

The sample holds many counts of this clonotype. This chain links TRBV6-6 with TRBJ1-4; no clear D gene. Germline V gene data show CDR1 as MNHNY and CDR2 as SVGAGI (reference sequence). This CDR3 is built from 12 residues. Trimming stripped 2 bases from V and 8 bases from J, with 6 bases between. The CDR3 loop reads CASSYRIEKLFF. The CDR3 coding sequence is TGTGCCAGCAGTTACAGAATCGAAAAACTGTTTTTT.